The 25 T cell receptor beta chains given below trace back to one sample, sequenced in a study of shared clonotypes between healthy human individuals. The naive CD8 population came from CD45RO-negative cells selected for CCR7, without terminally differentiated effector memory CD45RA+ cells. Data came from immunoSEQ multiplex PCR; TCRdb stores just in-frame clones and leaves some out. The table lists about 580,000 clones, 95% to 98% of them singletons, with less than 0.35% in the top ten. Sequencing was carried out using naive CD8+ T cells sorted from blood. These receptors were obtained from a man aged 25-45 years in good health.

CDR3 residues: CASREQGYTGELFF. CDR3 bases: TGTGCCAGCAGGGAACAGGGCTACACCGGGGAGCTGTTTTTT. This chain joins TRBV6-5 and TRBJ2-2; possible D gene TRBD1, 6 bases. CDR3 length: 14 residues. V shed 6 bases and J shed 3 bases, with 11 bases lying between them. Per germline, CDR1 MNHEY and CDR2 SVGAGI.

The genes are TRBV16 and TRBJ1-2; 8 bases are a match to TRBD1. V shed 0 bases, J shed 8 bases, and the junction held 14 bases outside the gene matches. The CDR3 contains 17 residues. Per germline, CDR1 KGHSY and CDR2 FQNENV. Written as DNA, the CDR3 is TGTGCCAGCAGCCAATCGGAGAAGGGAGCAGGGGGCTTCGGCTACACCTTC. It is translated as CASSQSEKGAGGFGYTF.

The count of this clone is one. The chain employs TRBV19 and TRBJ2-1; 9 nucleotides agree with TRBD1. The ends lost 6 bases at V and 4 bases at J; junction bases unmatched: 1. The CDR3 sequence is 13 residues long. Germline V CDR1 and CDR2: LNHDA, SQIVND (reference sequence). The CDR3 sequence is CASRGQGYNEQFF. In DNA form, the CDR3 reads TGTGCCAGTAGAGGACAGGGGTACAATGAGCAGTTCTTC. Looking up the rest from reference TRBV19 and TRBJ2-1 gives the full variable domain: DGGITQSPKYLFRKEGQNVTLSCEQNLNHDAMYWYRQDPGQGLRLIYYSQIVNDFQKGDIAEGYSVSREKKESFPLTVTSAQKNPTAFYLCASRGQGYNEQFFGPGTRLTVL.

This chain joins TRBV7-6 and TRBJ2-7; either TRBD1 or TRBD2 may supply D (5 bases each). The germline gives CDR1 SGHVS, CDR2 FNYEAQ. This CDR3 comprises 16 residues. V was cut by 5 bases and J by 0 bases, with 17 bases left in between. CDR3 amino acids: CASSTRTGRSSYEQYF. In DNA, the CDR3 is TGTGCCAGCAGCACGAGGACGGGGCGCAGCTCCTACGAGCAGTACTTC.

Here the CDR3 DNA reads TGTGCCAGTGCGAGGGATGACTACAATGAGCAGTTCTTC. It encodes CASARDDYNEQFF. The chain has TRBV19 and TRBJ2-1; D is possibly TRBD2 (5 bases). CDR3 length: 13 amino acids. Trimming took 8 bases from V and 3 from J, leaving 11 bases between them. Germline V CDR1 and CDR2: LNHDA, SQIVND (reference sequence).

V usage is TRBV29-1 and J usage is TRBJ2-7, with TRBD2 as a possible D gene (5 bases). This CDR3 has 13 amino acids. V was pared by 2 bases and J by 2 bases, with 10 bases between. Looked up from germline, CDR1 is SQVTM and CDR2 is ANQGSEA. The CDR3 region has the DNA TGCAGCGTTGAAATCGCCGGGACCTACGAGCAGTACTTC. Translation gives CSVEIAGTYEQYF.

V and J are TRBV5-6 and TRBJ1-1, with TRBD1 as a possible D gene (5 bases). CDR1 is SGHDT, CDR2 YYEEEE, per germline. This CDR3 comprises 13 residues. Trimming removed 0 bases from V and 6 bases from J, with 9 bases in between. The CDR3: CASSLVGGAEAFF. Here the CDR3 DNA reads TGTGCCAGCAGCTTGGTGGGGGGAGCTGAAGCTTTCTTT. Variable domain in full (rest from reference TRBV5-6 and TRBJ1-1): DAGVTQSPTHLIKTRGQQVTLRCSPKSGHDTVSWYQQALGQGPQFIFQYYEEEERQRGNFPDRFSGHQFPNYSSELNVNALLLGDSALYLCASSLVGGAEAFFGQGTRLTVV.

This clone was seen only once. J is TRBJ2-7 and V is TRBV25-1, with 7 nucleotides matching TRBD2. Germline V CDR1 and CDR2: MGHDK, SYGVNS. CDR3 length: 17 amino acids. The junction had 17 bases not matched to a gene; V was cut back by 4 bases and J by 5 bases. The CDR3 DNA reads TGTGCCAGCAGTGCCCTCGGCCGGGGCGGGAGCTTAGACGAGCAGTACTTC. Translation gives CASSALGRGGSLDEQYF.

The chain carries TRBV19 and TRBJ2-7; TRBD2 matches 11 bases. The CDR3 sequence is 15 residues long. Trimming removed 4 bases from V and 2 bases from J; junction bases left unmatched: 4. CDR1 is LNHDA, CDR2 SQIVND, per germline (reference sequence). CDR3 sequence reads: CASSTPTSGTYEQYF. Written as DNA, the CDR3 is TGTGCCAGTAGTACCCCGACTAGCGGGACCTACGAGCAGTACTTC.

J is TRBJ2-4 and V is TRBV15; 7 bases line up with TRBD1. CDR3 length equals 18 residues. Unmatched junction bases numbered 11, after V lost 2 bases and J lost 1 base. Germline V gene data show CDR1 as LNHNV and CDR2 as YYDKDF (reference sequence). CDR3 in amino acids: CATSRSDPGQWAKNIQYF. CDR3 sequence (DNA): TGTGCCACCAGCAGAAGCGACCCGGGACAGTGGGCCAAAAACATTCAGTACTTC.

This sequence joins TRBV5-8 and TRBJ2-7, with TRBD1 matching 9 bases. Germline V gene sequence: CDR1 SGHTS, CDR2 YDEGEE. The CDR3 runs to 13 residues. V gave up 0 bases and J gave up 5 bases; unmatched junction bases: 0. DNA for the CDR3: TGTGCCAGCAGCTTGGGACAGGGGGACGAGCAGTACTTC. Translation: CASSLGQGDEQYF. Full variable domain (rest looked up from reference TRBV5-8 and TRBJ2-7): EAGVTQSPTHLIKTRGQQATLRCSPISGHTSVYWYQQALGLGLQFLLWYDEGEERNRGNFPPRFSGRQFPNYSSELNVNALELEDSALYLCASSLGQGDEQYFGPGTRLTVT.

The chain uses TRBV7-9 and TRBJ2-1; TRBD2 matches 12 bases. Germline assignment: CDR1 SEHNR and CDR2 FQNEAQ (reference sequence). The CDR3 is 16 residues long. V was pared by 7 bases and J by 4 bases, with 8 bases of the junction left unmatched. The CDR3: CASTTWGLAGYNEQFF. CDR3 DNA sequence: TGTGCCAGCACCACGTGGGGACTAGCGGGTTACAATGAGCAGTTCTTC.

The chain is built from TRBV7-9 and TRBJ2-7; tentatively, D is TRBD2 (6 bases). The CDR3 totals 15 residues. V lost 4 bases, J lost 3 bases, and 16 bases lay in between. Germline-derived CDR1 and CDR2 are SEHNR and FQNEAQ (reference sequence). CDR3 bases: TGTGCCAGCAGCTCCAGCTGGGGGGAAGACTACGAGCAGTACTTC. Encoded protein: CASSSSWGEDYEQYF.

The CDR3 loop reads CASSPGRGGTYEQYF. CDR3 nucleotides: TGTGCCAGCTCCCCCGGTCGTGGCGGAACCTACGAGCAGTACTTC. V gene TRBV27 combines with J gene TRBJ2-7, with D hard to call. Germline lookup yields CDR1 MNHEY and CDR2 SMNVEV (reference sequence). Trimming removed 8 bases from V and 2 bases from J, with 19 bases in between. The CDR3 loop spans 15 amino acids.

As to this clone: The same CDR3 can be traced to other DNA sequences in this sample. This rearrangement joins TRBV7-9 to TRBJ2-7; D gene uncertain. In germline, CDR1 is SEHNR, CDR2 FQNEAQ (reference sequence). Trimming stripped 5 bases from V and 4 bases from J, with 6 bases between. This CDR3 contains 11 residues. CDR3 residues: CASSGSYEQYF. The CDR3 nucleotides read TGTGCCAGCAGCGGCAGTTACGAGCAGTACTTC.

This chain joins TRBV5-4 and TRBJ1-1, with D possibly matching TRBD1 (5 bases). Trimming cost V 4 bases and J 4 bases, with 17 bases left between them. CDR3 length equals 15 residues. The germline CDR1 and CDR2 sequences are SGHNT and YYREEE (reference sequence). CDR3 nucleotide sequence: TGTGCCAGCAGCATAGAAACGGGGCCCGTCACTGAAGCTTTCTTT. Translating it yields CASSIETGPVTEAFF.

Details on this clone: At the DNA level, this CDR3 is encoded by other sequences in the same sample as well. V gene TRBV7-9 combines with J gene TRBJ2-5; D is unclear. The V gene lost 2 bases and the J gene lost 2 bases, with 9 bases spanning the gap. The CDR3 loop spans 14 amino acids. CDR1 SEHNR and CDR2 FQNEAQ come from the germline V gene (reference sequence). The CDR3 loop reads CASSLSGSQETQYF. In nucleotides, the CDR3 is TGTGCCAGCAGCTTATCAGGCAGTCAAGAGACCCAGTACTTC.

V and J are TRBV10-3 and TRBJ2-7; D may be TRBD2 (5 bases). From germline, CDR1 is ENHRY and CDR2 SYGVKD. This CDR3 region has 14 residues. The V and J ends lost 6 bases and 3 bases respectively, with 15 bases between them. CDR3 sequence reads: CAISQTREGYEQYF. The DNA for the CDR3 is TGTGCCATCAGCCAGACTCGAGAGGGCTACGAGCAGTACTTC.

The chain couples TRBV7-6 to TRBJ1-1, with 7 bases lining up with TRBD1. Germline V gene sequence: CDR1 SGHVS, CDR2 FNYEAQ. The length of the CDR3 is 16 residues. After removal of 1 base from V and 3 bases from J, the junction contained 8 bases not matched to a gene. The CDR3 bases are TGTGCCAGCAGCTTAGAGCTCCGGGACAGCGACACTGAAGCTTTCTTT. Translated: CASSLELRDSDTEAFF.

With respect to this clone: The identical CDR3 is also encoded by other nucleotide sequences in the sample. The gene calls are TRBV9 and TRBJ2-1, with D possibly TRBD2 on 5 matching bases. Germline values: CDR1 SGDLS, CDR2 YYNGEE. CDR3 size: 12 residues. Between the trimmed V and J ends, which lost 2 bases and 7 bases, there was a span of 7 bases. This CDR3 reads CASSVGVNEQFF. CDR3 in DNA: TGTGCCAGCAGCGTCGGGGTAAATGAGCAGTTCTTC. Based on the CDR3 plus reference TRBV9 and TRBJ2-1, the full variable domain is DSGVTQTPKHLITATGQRVTLRCSPRSGDLSVYWYQQSLDQGLQFLIQYYNGEERAKGNILERFSAQQFPDLHSELNLSSLELGDSALYFCASSVGVNEQFFGPGTRLTVL.

This sequence joins TRBV10-3 and TRBJ2-7; 7 nucleotides agree with TRBD1. Germline V gives CDR1 ENHRY, CDR2 SYGVKD. CDR3 length: 17 residues. V shed 3 bases, J shed 1 base, and the junction held 12 bases outside the gene matches. As DNA, the CDR3 is TGTGCCATCAGTGAAACCAAACCGGACAGGTATTCCTACGAGCAGTACTTC. It is translated as CAISETKPDRYSYEQYF.

The chain uses TRBV28 and TRBJ2-4, with TRBD2 matching over 8 bases. Germline V CDR1 and CDR2: MDHEN, SYDVKM. The CDR3 spans 16 residues. J was trimmed by 1 base and V by 2 bases; bases with no gene match: 4. The CDR3 DNA is TGTGCCAGCAGTTTAGCGCTAGCGGGCGCCAAAAACATTCAGTACTTC. It codes for CASSLALAGAKNIQYF. Filled out from reference TRBV28 and TRBJ2-4, the complete variable domain reads DVKVTQSSRYLVKRTGEKVFLECVQDMDHENMFWYRQDPGLGLRLIYFSYDVKMKEKGDIPEGYSVSREKKERFSLILESASTNQTSMYLCASSLALAGAKNIQYFGAGTRLSVL.

As for this clone: Relative to the germline gene, one junction end is altered; a read error may explain this. The chain combines TRBV7-7 with TRBJ2-3; 7 bases fit TRBD2. The CDR3 is 16 residues long. Germline-derived CDR1 and CDR2 are SSHAT and FNYEAQ (reference sequence). The CDR3 loop reads CASSLASGTGTDTQYF. The CDR3 DNA reads as TGTGCTAGCAGCTTAGCAAGCGGGACTGGCACAGATACGCAGTATTTT.

The chain links TRBV6-5 to TRBJ1-5; perhaps TRBD1 as D (5 bases). Trimming left V 2 bases short and J 7 bases short, with 12 bases between. CDR3 length equals 14 residues. Germline CDR1 and CDR2: MNHEY and SVGAGI. CDR3 amino acids: CASSYKAGNQPQHF. DNA for the CDR3: TGTGCCAGCAGTTACAAGGCAGGGAACCAGCCCCAGCATTTT.

The genes are TRBV5-1 and TRBJ2-3; TRBD1 matches at 10 bases. Losses at the gene ends were 9 bases for V and 6 bases for J; bases not matched to a gene: 13. The germline V gene encodes CDR1 SGHRS and CDR2 YFSETQ. The length of the CDR3 is 15 residues. CDR3: CANRMATGGFDTQYF. The CDR3 DNA reads TGCGCCAATCGGATGGCGACAGGGGGCTTTGATACGCAGTATTTT.